The rows below give T cell receptor beta chains drawn from one sample of a study of control samples from healthy donors and cancer patients. Assay used: immunoSEQ multiplex PCR; TCRdb lists only in-frame clones, some missing. The sample has some 130,000 clones, approximately 92% seen once; the top ten hold less than 2.5%. Sequenced material: blood. The source is a woman aged 50 to 60 in good health. Each CDR3 is given with its conserved first and last residue. The D gene is left open where the match is weak. Only some rows state a clone size, as once, few, many or a class for expanded clones.

D	V	J	size	DNA	CDR3
-	TRBV11-2	TRBJ1-1	-	TGTGCCAGCAGCTTACTCGCGGCAGGCGCTGAAGCTTTCTTT	CASSLLAAGAEAFF
-	TRBV10-3	TRBJ1-3	-	TGTGCCATCAGTGATATCCGGACAGTCTCTGGAAACACCATATATTTT	CAISDIRTVSGNTIYF
-	TRBV12-5	TRBJ2-7	-	TGTGCTAGTGGAACCTCCTCCTACGAGCAGTACTTC	CASGTSSYEQYF
-	TRBV7-9	TRBJ1-5	-	TGTGCCAGCAGCGCCCGGGACAGCAATCAGCCCCAGCATTTT	CASSARDSNQPQHF
-	TRBV11-2	TRBJ2-7	-	TGTGCCAGCAGCTTAGACGCCACCTACGAGCAGTACTTC	CASSLDATYEQYF
-	TRBV18	TRBJ2-5	-	TGTGCCAGCTCTCAGTACCAAGAGACCCAGTACTTC	CASSQYQETQYF
-	TRBV7-2	TRBJ1-2	-	TGTGCCAGCAGCGGGGCCATGGGGTTTGGGGGCTACACCTTC	CASSGAMGFGGYTF
TRBD1	TRBV5-1	TRBJ2-7	-	TGCGCCAGCAGCTTAGACAGGGGTGCTTCCTACGAGCAGTACTTC	CASSLDRGASYEQYF
-	TRBV2	TRBJ1-1	-	TGTGCCAGCAGTGAGGGGAAATGGGGGAGGCGGGCTTTCTTT	CASSEGKWGRRAFF
-	TRBV6-5	TRBJ2-5	-	TGTGCCAGCAGTTTTGCCAGGGGAGAGACCCAGTACTTC	CASSFARGETQYF
TRBD1	TRBV18	TRBJ2-4	-	TGTGCCAGCTCACCAAACCGGGGACAGGCTCTACACATTCAGTACTTC	CASSPNRGQALHIQYF
TRBD1	TRBV19	TRBJ1-1	-	TGTGCCAGTAGTACCGTCCCGGGACAGAGAGCGAACACTGAAGCTTTCTTT	CASSTVPGQRANTEAFF
TRBD1	TRBV6-5	TRBJ1-2	-	TGTGCCAGCGCCCAGGGGGGGGGCTACACCTTC	CASAQGGGYTF
TRBD1	TRBV27	TRBJ2-1	-	TGTGCCAGCAGTAGACGACAGGGTCTGGTCTTTGATGAGCAGTTCTTC	CASSRRQGLVFDEQFF
-	TRBV30	TRBJ1-3	once	TGTGCCTCCTTGAGCGTGGGTGACACCATATATTTT	CASLSVGDTIYF
-	TRBV6-5	TRBJ2-7	-	TGTGCCAGCAGTCCCCTCAGGGTCAACGAGCAGTACTTC	CASSPLRVNEQYF
-	TRBV7-7	TRBJ2-5	-	TGTGCTAGCAGCTTAGCAGGGGTTGTGGGCCAAGAGACCCAGTACTTC	CASSLAGVVGQETQYF
TRBD1	TRBV11-3	TRBJ1-3	-	TGTGCCAGCAGCCCGGGACAGGGCCCTGGAAACACCATATATTTT	CASSPGQGPGNTIYF
-	TRBV27	TRBJ1-1	-	TGTGCCAGCAGTTTATTTAACAGTAACACTGAAGCTTTCTTT	CASSLFNSNTEAFF
TRBD1	TRBV6-5	TRBJ1-2	-	TGTGCCAGCAGACCCGACAGGGGAGCTAACTATGGCTACACCTTC	CASRPDRGANYGYTF
-	TRBV11-2	TRBJ2-3	few	TGTGCCAGCGGAGACTGGGGGGCAGATACGCAGTATTTT	CASGDWGADTQYF
-	TRBV12-5	TRBJ2-1	-	TGTGCTAGTGGACGCATCCCGGGGGCCGAGCAGTTCTTC	CASGRIPGAEQFF
TRBD1	TRBV6-1	TRBJ2-1	-	TGTGCCAGCAGTGAGACTCCGGGACAGGGCTGGGATGAGCAGTTCTTC	CASSETPGQGWDEQFF